This TCR beta chain was documented in a study of control samples from healthy donors and cancer patients (dated by TCRdb to 2020 to 2021). Receptor libraries were prepared by the immunoSEQ multiplex PCR assay. In its TCRdb copy, this immuneACCESS table keeps in-frame sequences only and misses some clones. Where compared with another copy, unresolved V genes explain less than half of these, and the others have no known cause. The sample table contains roughly 49,000 clones; only one count was recorded for 85% to 95% of them. The top ten clonotypes cover 0.8% of the sample. Turning to this clone: It has no known antigen specificity. No base-level quality is on record; no much larger clone is a single base apart.

As encoded in the germline V gene (reference sequence), CDR1 is SGHNT while CDR2 is YYREEE. Germline trimming: 4 bases from V, 4 bases from J; junction bases outside gene matches: 12. The CDR3 runs 17 amino acids, cysteine and phenylalanine included. Only CDR3 DNA is held: 51 bases, read in frame from base 1. The chain links TRBV5-4 with TRBJ2-1; TRBD2 fits 9 bases in the junction. The receptor comes from a man under 40 with colorectal cancer. The sample taken for sequencing was PBMCs. The DNA sequence is given as TGTGCCAGCAGCCGAACTAGCGGGCGTCGATCTTACAATGAGCAGTTCTTC. It translates to CASSRTSGRRSYNEQFF. This CDR3, with the reference TRBV5-4 and TRBJ2-1 proteins standing in past its ends, gives the full variable domain ETGVTQSPTHLIKTRGQQVTLRCSSQSGHNTVSWYQQALGQGPQFIFQYYREEENGRGNFPPRFSGLQFPNYSSELNVNALELDDSALYLCASSRTSGRRSYNEQFFGPGTRLTVL.